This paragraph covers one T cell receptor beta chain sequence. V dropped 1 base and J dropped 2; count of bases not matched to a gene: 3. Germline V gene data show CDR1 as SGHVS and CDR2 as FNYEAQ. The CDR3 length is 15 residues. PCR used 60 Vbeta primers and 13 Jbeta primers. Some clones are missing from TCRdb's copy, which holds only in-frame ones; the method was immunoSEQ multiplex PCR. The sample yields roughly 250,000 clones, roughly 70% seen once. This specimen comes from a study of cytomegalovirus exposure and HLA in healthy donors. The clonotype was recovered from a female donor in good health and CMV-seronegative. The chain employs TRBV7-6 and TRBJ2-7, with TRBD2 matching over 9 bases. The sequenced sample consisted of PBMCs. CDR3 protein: CASSLGSGSTYEQYF. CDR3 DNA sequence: TGTGCCAGCAGCTTAGGTAGCGGGAGTACCTACGAGCAGTACTTC.